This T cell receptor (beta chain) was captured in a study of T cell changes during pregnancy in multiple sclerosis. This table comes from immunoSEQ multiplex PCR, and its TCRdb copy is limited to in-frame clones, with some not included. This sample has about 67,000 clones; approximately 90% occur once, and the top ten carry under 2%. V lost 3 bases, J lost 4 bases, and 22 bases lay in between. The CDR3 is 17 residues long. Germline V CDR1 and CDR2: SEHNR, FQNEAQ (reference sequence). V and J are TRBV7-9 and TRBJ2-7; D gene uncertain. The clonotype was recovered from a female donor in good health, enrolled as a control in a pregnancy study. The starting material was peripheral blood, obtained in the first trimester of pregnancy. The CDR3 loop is CASSFRSREPFLYEQYF. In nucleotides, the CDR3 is TGTGCCAGCAGCTTTCGGAGCCGAGAGCCTTTCTTATACGAGCAGTACTTC.